A selection of T cell receptor beta chains follows, all from one sample in a study of shared clonotypes between healthy human individuals. TCRdb keeps only in-frame clones here, not all; method: immunoSEQ multiplex PCR. The sample yields approximately 740,000 clones, 80% to 95% seen once. Sequences were obtained from naive CD8+ T cells sorted from blood. These TCRs come from a man younger than 45 in good health. Each CDR3 is given with its conserved first and last residue. Fields, in order: CDR3 protein, CDR3 DNA, J gene, clone size, D gene, V gene. The D gene is left open where the match is weak. Clone size is given for some rows only: seen once, a few or many times, or a class if the clone is expanded.

cdr3_aa: CASSLPLSGTTNEKLFF
cdr3_nt: TGTGCCAGCAGTTTACCCTTGTCCGGGACAACTAATGAAAAACTGTTTTTT
j_call: TRBJ1-4
clone_size: .
d_call: .
v_call: TRBV28

cdr3_aa: CASSLVVGRVEKLFF
cdr3_nt: TGTGCCAGCAGCTTAGTTGTAGGACGAGTTGAAAAACTGTTTTTT
j_call: TRBJ1-4
clone_size: .
d_call: .
v_call: TRBV11-2

cdr3_aa: CASSSREDQPQHF
cdr3_nt: TGTGCCAGCAGTTCCCGGGAGGATCAGCCCCAGCATTTT
j_call: TRBJ1-5
clone_size: .
d_call: .
v_call: TRBV6-1

cdr3_aa: CASSLVFVGSADSPYEQYF
cdr3_nt: TGTGCCAGCAGCTTAGTATTTGTCGGATCGGCGGACAGCCCCTACGAGCAGTACTTC
j_call: TRBJ2-7
clone_size: .
d_call: .
v_call: TRBV7-6

cdr3_aa: CSARKLDTQYF
cdr3_nt: TGCAGTGCTCGTAAATTGGATACGCAGTATTTT
j_call: TRBJ2-3
clone_size: .
d_call: .
v_call: TRBV20-1

cdr3_aa: CATLAGLGEGGHKADTQYF
cdr3_nt: TGTGCCACTCTGGCCGGGCTTGGTGAGGGGGGCCACAAGGCAGATACGCAGTATTTT
j_call: TRBJ2-3
clone_size: .
d_call: .
v_call: TRBV10-3

cdr3_aa: CASSSVVNTGELFF
cdr3_nt: TGCGCCAGCAGCAGCGTCGTTAACACCGGGGAGCTGTTTTTT
j_call: TRBJ2-2
clone_size: .
d_call: .
v_call: TRBV5-1

cdr3_aa: CASSPRDSYEQYF
cdr3_nt: TGTGCCAGTAGTCCGCGCGACTCCTACGAGCAGTACTTC
j_call: TRBJ2-7
clone_size: .
d_call: .
v_call: TRBV19

cdr3_aa: CASSQAPGLAHTGELFF
cdr3_nt: TGCGCCAGCAGCCAAGCTCCCGGACTAGCGCATACCGGGGAGCTGTTTTTT
j_call: TRBJ2-2
clone_size: few
d_call: TRBD2
v_call: TRBV4-1

cdr3_aa: CASSTQGRDIQYF
cdr3_nt: TGTGCCAGTAGTACACAGGGGCGGGACATTCAGTACTTC
j_call: TRBJ2-4
clone_size: .
d_call: TRBD1
v_call: TRBV19

cdr3_aa: CASSMLGGYNEQFF
cdr3_nt: TGTGCCAGTAGTATGTTAGGGGGGTACAATGAGCAGTTCTTC
j_call: TRBJ2-1
clone_size: .
d_call: .
v_call: TRBV19

cdr3_aa: CAREKLAGVWETQYF
cdr3_nt: TGCGCCAGGGAGAAACTAGCGGGAGTATGGGAGACCCAGTACTTC
j_call: TRBJ2-5
clone_size: once
d_call: TRBD2
v_call: TRBV10-1

cdr3_aa: CASTYSVRYSNQPQHF
cdr3_nt: TGTGCCAGCACCTACTCGGTGAGGTATAGCAATCAGCCCCAGCATTTT
j_call: TRBJ1-5
clone_size: .
d_call: .
v_call: TRBV6-6

cdr3_aa: CASSETGAGELFF
cdr3_nt: TGTGCCAGCAGTGAGACAGGGGCCGGGGAGCTGTTTTTT
j_call: TRBJ2-2
clone_size: once
d_call: TRBD1
v_call: TRBV6-4

cdr3_aa: CASGFEGGSYEQYF
cdr3_nt: TGTGCCAGCGGCTTCGAAGGGGGGTCCTACGAGCAGTACTTC
j_call: TRBJ2-7
clone_size: .
d_call: .
v_call: TRBV5-5

cdr3_aa: CASSIRDRAPAYEQYF
cdr3_nt: TGTGCCAGCAGCATTCGGGACAGGGCGCCAGCCTACGAGCAGTACTTC
j_call: TRBJ2-7
clone_size: once
d_call: TRBD1
v_call: TRBV5-4

cdr3_aa: CSAMPPETQYF
cdr3_nt: TGCAGTGCAATGCCCCCGGAGACCCAGTACTTC
j_call: TRBJ2-5
clone_size: once
d_call: .
v_call: TRBV20-1

cdr3_aa: CATSRTSGSQETQYF
cdr3_nt: TGTGCCACCAGCAGGACTAGCGGGAGCCAAGAGACCCAGTACTTC
j_call: TRBJ2-5
clone_size: .
d_call: TRBD2
v_call: TRBV15

cdr3_aa: CASSRPGQGYTEAFF
cdr3_nt: TGTGCCAGCAGCCGGCCGGGACAGGGGTACACTGAAGCTTTCTTT
j_call: TRBJ1-1
clone_size: .
d_call: TRBD1
v_call: TRBV6-5

cdr3_aa: CASTGRSGNTIYF
cdr3_nt: TGTGCCAGCACCGGACGCTCTGGAAACACCATATATTTT
j_call: TRBJ1-3
clone_size: .
d_call: .
v_call: TRBV9

cdr3_aa: CASSFFAQGSDTQYF
cdr3_nt: TGCGCCAGCAGTTTCTTCGCCCAGGGTTCAGATACGCAGTATTTT
j_call: TRBJ2-3
clone_size: once
d_call: .
v_call: TRBV4-1

cdr3_aa: CAWTNRQRTNYGYTF
cdr3_nt: TGTGCCTGGACAAACAGACAGAGAACTAACTATGGCTACACCTTC
j_call: TRBJ1-2
clone_size: once
d_call: .
v_call: TRBV30

cdr3_aa: CASSLFRGKSTDTQYF
cdr3_nt: TGTGCCAGCAGTTTATTCAGGGGAAAAAGCACAGATACGCAGTATTTT
j_call: TRBJ2-3
clone_size: .
d_call: .
v_call: TRBV27